The source of this TCR beta chain is a study of graft-versus-host responses after intestinal transplantation. Study-wide background: All recipients got anti-thymocyte globulin induction, then tacrolimus and steroids for three to four years. Whole-study results and caveats: Researchers found GvH clones in recipient marrow, and some showed up first in ileum or blood.

On this clone itself: What it binds is unknown.

Repertoires were generated with immunoSEQ multiplex PCR, while TCRdb's copy carries only in-frame clones and drops some. The profile shows about 16,000 clones, around 90% of them singletons. Germline V gene sequence: CDR1 SGHVT, CDR2 SQSDAQ. The CDR3 is made up of 15 amino acids. Trimming removed 2 bases from V and 1 base from J; junction bases left unmatched: 4. The source of this sequence is a human patient who received an intestinal transplant, so some T cells may come from the graft donor. Sequencing used PBMCs, obtained 110 days after intestinal transplant. The chain recombines TRBV7-4 with TRBJ1-1; 7 bases align to TRBD1. The CDR3 DNA is TGTGCCAGCAGCTTAAGGGAGGGGGCGAACACTGAAGCTTTCTTT. Protein sequence: CASSLREGANTEAFF.